The sequence of this T cell receptor beta chain was determined in a study of Ad26.COV2.S vaccination and SARS-CoV-2 variants. The overall study: Intramuscular Ad26.COV2.S at 5x10^10 or 1x10^11 viral particles. Regarding the study as a whole: Considerable breadth of spike-specific CD8+ and CD4+ T cell responses has reportedly been documented following vaccination.

As to this clone: No antigen is known for it.

TCRdb's table, derived via immunoSEQ multiplex PCR, lists solely in-frame clones and lacks some. The sample lists around 450,000 clones; roughly nine tenths were seen once. The treatment here: over 15 received Ad26.COV2.S at low or high dose, single or two shots; 5 received placebo; per-sample allocation not given. It was on day 63 after the first vaccine or placebo injection that samples were taken. The CDR3 has 14 residues. V shed 4 bases and J shed 0 bases, with 10 bases lying between them. Looked up from germline, CDR1 is SGHNT and CDR2 is YYREEE (reference sequence). The chain has TRBV5-4 and TRBJ1-2; D remains ambiguous. The sequence came from a person between 18 and 59 years old who received the Ad26.COV2.S COVID-19 vaccine or a placebo. Material: peripheral blood, obtained in a trial of Ad26.COV2.S vaccine versus placebo. CDR3 nucleotide sequence: TGTGCCAGCAGCGCCTATACAACTAACTATGGCTACACCTTC. This encodes CASSAYTTNYGYTF.